Listed below are T cell receptor beta chains from one sample, sequenced in a study of T cells after posttransplantation cyclophosphamide. Assay: immunoSEQ multiplex PCR; the TCRdb copy retains only in-frame clones and omits some. Observed in the sample are tens of thousands of clones, none of them singletons. Sequenced sample: PBMCs. These receptors were obtained from a woman aged 25-40 years in good health and a related stem cell transplant donor. Each CDR3 is given without its conserved first and last residue. Clone size is given for some rows only: seen once, a few or many times, or a class if the clone is expanded.

>many|TRBV12-3/TRBV12-4|TRBJ2-2
ASSLAGLGTGELF
>few|TRBV6-5|TRBJ1-2
ASGAGGFYGYT
>many|TRBV7-3|TRBJ1-1
ASSSDTWTEAF
>-|TRBV5-6|TRBJ2-5
ASSQLGQREKETQY
>-|TRBV30|TRBJ1-2
AWSLGRRTHT
>many|TRBV5-4|TRBJ2-7
ASSLGGATYEQY
>many|TRBV7-9|TRBJ1-1
ASSLQQGSTEAF
>-|TRBV13|TRBJ2-1
ASSPGINNEQF
>few|TRBV19|TRBJ1-2
ASSGEDRQEYGYT
>few|TRBV9|TRBJ1-6
ASSSTGSRPLH
>many|TRBV6-4|TRBJ2-2
ASSDGQSTGELF